A selection of T cell receptor beta chains follows, all from one sample in a study of T cell repertoires in cytomegalovirus infection. One entry per CDR3 protein results from TCRdb running MiXCR on the reads. This sample carries about 300,000 distinct CDR3 sequences, approximately 8.9% of them seen once, and the ten largest clones take over 2.5%. The specimen sequenced was PBMCs. Receptors were obtained from a human donor in good health (CMV status not recorded). Some clones in this sample may be carry-over from other donors' samples. CDR3s include the opening cysteine and the closing phenylalanine or tryptophan. A D gene is named only where the DNA matches it firmly. Size is stated for part of the rows, as once, few or many counts, or as a class when the clone is expanded.

clone_size,j_call,v_call,d_call,cdr3_nt,cdr3_aa
many,TRBJ2-5,TRBV7-9,TRBD1,TGTGCCAGCAGCCCAGGACAGGGGTGGCAAGAGACCCAGTACTTC,CASSPGQGWQETQYF
NA,TRBJ2-5,TRBV15,NA,TGTGCCACCAGCAGCAGGGATACGGCCCAGTACTTC,CATSSRDTAQYF
many,TRBJ2-7,TRBV12-3/TRBV12-4,NA,TGTGCCAGCAGTTCGGCCGGCGGCGGGGAGTACTTC,CASSSAGGGEYF
NA,TRBJ2-1,TRBV25-1,NA,TGTGCCAGCAGAGGGGCGGGGGCTTACAATGAGCAGTTCTTC,CASRGAGAYNEQFF
many,TRBJ2-5,TRBV7-3,NA,TGTGCCAGCAGCCCTCAGGGTGCTAGGACGGAGACCCAGTACTTC,CASSPQGARTETQYF
many,TRBJ1-6,TRBV7-2,TRBD1,TGTGCCAGCAGCTTAGTCCGCAGGGGGAACAATTCACCCCTCCACTTT,CASSLVRRGNNSPLHF
many,TRBJ2-2,TRBV7-2,NA,TGTGCCAGCAGCTTAGTTGCGGGGAAGAACACCGGGGAGCTGTTTTTT,CASSLVAGKNTGELFF
few,TRBJ2-7,TRBV20-1,TRBD1,TGCAGTGCTATTAGGACAGGGCTCTACGAGCAGTACTTC,CSAIRTGLYEQYF
many,TRBJ1-6,TRBV6-2/TRBV6-3,TRBD1,TGTGCCAGCAGTTATGTCCAGGGGGCTAATTCACCCCTCCACTTT,CASSYVQGANSPLHF
NA,TRBJ1-1,TRBV19,NA,TGTGCCAGTAGTAACACCAAGGAGGGTAACACTGAAGCTTTCTTT,CASSNTKEGNTEAFF
NA,TRBJ2-7,TRBV20-1,TRBD2,TGCAGTGCTAGAGATCTAAAGCGGGGTTTCGACGAGCAGTACTTC,CSARDLKRGFDEQYF
NA,TRBJ1-2,TRBV6-2/TRBV6-3,NA,TGTGCCAGCAGACCGACAGCGCGGGGGGACACTTATGGCTACACCTTC,CASRPTARGDTYGYTF
many,TRBJ1-1,TRBV7-2,NA,TGTGCCAGCAGCTTTCGGGGGAACACTGAAGCTTTCTTT,CASSFRGNTEAFF
many,TRBJ2-1,TRBV6-2/TRBV6-3,TRBD2,TGTGCCAGCACTCCGGGGGGACTCTCGGACAATGAGCAGTTCTTC,CASTPGGLSDNEQFF
many,TRBJ2-2,TRBV20-1,NA,TGCAGTGCCCCGAGATGGGGGAGAACAGTCTCCGGGGAGCTGTTTTTT,CSAPRWGRTVSGELFF
many,TRBJ2-3,TRBV28,TRBD2,TGTGCCAGCAGTTCCTCGGCGGCGGGGGGGACAGATACGCAGTATTTT,CASSSSAAGGTDTQYF
few,TRBJ2-1,TRBV24-1,NA,TGTGCCACCAGTGATTTGCGGGCAGGGCGTGAGCAGTTCTTC,CATSDLRAGREQFF
many,TRBJ2-2,TRBV28,TRBD1,TGTGCCAGCAGTTATCCGGGACAGGGGATAAACACCGGGGAGCTGTTTTTT,CASSYPGQGINTGELFF
many,TRBJ1-1,TRBV20-1,TRBD1,TGCAGTGCTAGAGCTCGGGGACAGCTTGAAGCTTTCTTT,CSARARGQLEAFF
many,TRBJ1-5,TRBV29-1,NA,TGCAGCGTTGTGGGGGATAGCAATCAGCCCCAGCATTTT,CSVVGDSNQPQHF
many,TRBJ2-5,TRBV20-1,NA,TGCAGTGCTAGAGATGCGACGGGGGCCGAGACCCAGTACTTC,CSARDATGAETQYF
NA,TRBJ1-1,TRBV6-1,NA,TGTGCCAGCAGTGTTGGGGGCACAATGGGGACTGAAGCTTTCTTT,CASSVGGTMGTEAFF
many,TRBJ2-2,TRBV6-6,NA,TGTGCCAGCACCCCCGAATGGGGAGCGGACACCGGGGAGCTGTTTTTT,CASTPEWGADTGELFF
many,TRBJ2-5,TRBV6-1,NA,TGTGCCAGCGCCGCCAGCCAAGAGACCCAGTACTTC,CASAASQETQYF
few,TRBJ2-6,TRBV5-6,NA,TGTGCCAGCAGATCAGCCTCTGGGGCCAACGTCCTGACTTTC,CASRSASGANVLTF
few,TRBJ1-1,TRBV6-5,TRBD1,TGTGCCAGCAGCGGGAGACAGGGGGTCGGCACTGAAGCTTTCTTT,CASSGRQGVGTEAFF
many,TRBJ2-1,TRBV10-3,TRBD2,TGTGCCATCAGTGAGTCGAGGGCTAGCGGGGGCCCCAGCTCCTACAATGAGCAGTTCTTC,CAISESRASGGPSSYNEQFF
NA,TRBJ1-2,TRBV19,NA,TGTGCCAGCGGGACCCAAGGTGGCTACACCTTC,CASGTQGGYTF
many,TRBJ2-5,TRBV20-1,TRBD1,TGCAGTGCTCCAAGGGGGGACAGGGAAGTTCTGACCCAGTACTTC,CSAPRGDREVLTQYF
many,TRBJ1-3,TRBV7-8,NA,TGTGCCAGCAGCACCGGGACTACCGGAAACACCATATATTTT,CASSTGTTGNTIYF
many,TRBJ1-1,TRBV18,TRBD1,TGTGCCAGCTCACCACCGCAGGGGACAGGTAACACTGAAGCTTTCTTT,CASSPPQGTGNTEAFF
few,TRBJ2-7,TRBV12-3/TRBV12-4,NA,TGTGCCAGCAGTTTACTGGGAACTCGGGCCTACGAGCAGTACTTC,CASSLLGTRAYEQYF
many,TRBJ1-2,TRBV11-3,NA,TGTGCCAGCAGCTTAATACGGCTCTATGGCTACACCTTC,CASSLIRLYGYTF
many,TRBJ1-1,TRBV7-2,TRBD1,TGTGCCAGCAGCTCCGGACAGGGGGCGATGAACACTGAAGCTTTCTTT,CASSSGQGAMNTEAFF
NA,TRBJ2-5,TRBV28,NA,TGTGCCAGTCGTCAGTTGACGGGGCCCCAAGAGACCCAGTACTTC,CASRQLTGPQETQYF
many,TRBJ2-1,TRBV27,NA,TGTGCCAGCAGTTCTGGATCTCCCTACAATGAGCAGTTCTTC,CASSSGSPYNEQFF
few,TRBJ1-5,TRBV6-2/TRBV6-3,NA,TGTGCCAGCAGTTACTCGGGGCAGGGACCAATCGGTAGCAATCAGCCCCAGCATTTT,CASSYSGQGPIGSNQPQHF
many,TRBJ2-5,TRBV7-2,TRBD1,TGTGCCAGCAGGGGGGGGGGACAGGGAGGTCAGGAGACCCAGTACTTC,CASRGGGQGGQETQYF
many,TRBJ2-1,TRBV5-6,NA,TGTGCCAGCAGCTTTGGACGAAATATGGATGAGCAGTTCTTC,CASSFGRNMDEQFF
once,TRBJ2-3,TRBV9,TRBD2,TGTGCCAGCAGCGCGGGCCGGGGAACTAGCGGGGGTAGCACAGATACGCAGTATTTT,CASSAGRGTSGGSTDTQYF
few,TRBJ2-5,TRBV28,NA,TGTGCCAGCAGAGCTGGCGAGACCCAGTACTTC,CASRAGETQYF
many,TRBJ1-1,TRBV12-3/TRBV12-4,NA,TGTGCCAGCAGTTTTGTAGGGACCAACACTGAAGCTTTCTTT,CASSFVGTNTEAFF
NA,TRBJ1-1,TRBV19,NA,TGTGCCAGTAGTCGGATGACAGCCCTGGGCACTGAAGCTTTCTTT,CASSRMTALGTEAFF
NA,TRBJ1-5,TRBV20-1,NA,TGCAGTGCTAGACGCAGGGGCGATCAGCCCCAGCATTTT,CSARRRGDQPQHF
many,TRBJ1-6,TRBV7-9,NA,TGTGCCAGCAGCCAGACATTGAGCTCCTATAATTCACCCCTCCACTTT,CASSQTLSSYNSPLHF
many,TRBJ1-1,TRBV19,NA,TGTGCCAGTAGTGTACGGATCGGTGAAGCTTTCTTT,CASSVRIGEAFF
many,TRBJ2-1,TRBV11-1,NA,TGTGCCAGCAGCTTAGCATGGCTTCGGGATGAGCAGTTCTTC,CASSLAWLRDEQFF